This TCR beta chain came from a study of T cell responses to AZD1222 COVID-19 vaccine. Germline V gene sequence: CDR1 LNHDA, CDR2 SQIVND (reference sequence). CDR3 length: 15 amino acids. J lost 7 bases, V lost 3 bases, and 4 bases had no gene match. Sequencing used immunoSEQ multiplex PCR; TCRdb keeps in-frame clones, though not all of them. The sample has some 100,000 clones, 85% to 90% seen once. The sample was peripheral blood, taken on day 0 of AZD1222 vaccination. The V gene is TRBV19, the J gene TRBJ1-6; TRBD1 aligns across 9 bases. This receptor was taken from an adult in good health. The CDR3 coding sequence is TGTGCCAGTAGTATCGGGACAGGGTTAAATTCACCCCTCCACTTT. Translated: CASSIGTGLNSPLHF.